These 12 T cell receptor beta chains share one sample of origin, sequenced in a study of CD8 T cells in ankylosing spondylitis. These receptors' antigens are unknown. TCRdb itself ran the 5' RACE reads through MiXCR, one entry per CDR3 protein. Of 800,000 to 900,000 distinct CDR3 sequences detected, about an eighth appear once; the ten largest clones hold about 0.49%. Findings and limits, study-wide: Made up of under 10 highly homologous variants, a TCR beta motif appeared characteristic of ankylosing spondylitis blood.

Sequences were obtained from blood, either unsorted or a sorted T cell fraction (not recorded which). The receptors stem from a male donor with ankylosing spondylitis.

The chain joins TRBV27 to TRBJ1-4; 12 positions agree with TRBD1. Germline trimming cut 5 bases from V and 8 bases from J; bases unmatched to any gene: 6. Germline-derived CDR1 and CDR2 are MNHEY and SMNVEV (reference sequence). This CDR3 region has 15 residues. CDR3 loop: CASSRGDRGREKLFF. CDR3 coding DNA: TGTGCCAGCAGTCGTGGGGACAGGGGGCGGGAAAAACTGTTTTTT. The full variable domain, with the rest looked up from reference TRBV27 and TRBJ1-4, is EAQVTQNPRYLITVTGKKLTVTCSQNMNHEYMSWYRQDPGLGLRQIYYSMNVEVTDKGDVPEGYKVSRKEKRNFPLILESPSPNQTSLYFCASSRGDRGREKLFFGSGTQLSVL.

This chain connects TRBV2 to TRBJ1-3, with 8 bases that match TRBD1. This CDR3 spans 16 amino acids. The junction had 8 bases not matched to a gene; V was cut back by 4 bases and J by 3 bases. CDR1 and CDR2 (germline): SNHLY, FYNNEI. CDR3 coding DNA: TGTGCCAGCAGTGCGGCAGGGGGCTACGTTGGAAACACCATATATTTT. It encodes CASSAAGGYVGNTIYF.

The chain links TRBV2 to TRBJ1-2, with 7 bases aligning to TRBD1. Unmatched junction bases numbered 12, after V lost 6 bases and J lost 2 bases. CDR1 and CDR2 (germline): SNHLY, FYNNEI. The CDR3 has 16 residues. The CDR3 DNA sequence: TGTGCCAGCAGGATCACCGGGACAGAAAGCAACTATGGCTACACCTTC. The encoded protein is CASRITGTESNYGYTF.

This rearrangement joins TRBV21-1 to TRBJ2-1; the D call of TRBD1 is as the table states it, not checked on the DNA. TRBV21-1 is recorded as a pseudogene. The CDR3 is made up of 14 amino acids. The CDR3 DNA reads TGTGCCAGCAGCAAACTGGCAGGGGGCGATGAGCAGTTCTTC. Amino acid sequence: CASSKLAGGDEQFF.

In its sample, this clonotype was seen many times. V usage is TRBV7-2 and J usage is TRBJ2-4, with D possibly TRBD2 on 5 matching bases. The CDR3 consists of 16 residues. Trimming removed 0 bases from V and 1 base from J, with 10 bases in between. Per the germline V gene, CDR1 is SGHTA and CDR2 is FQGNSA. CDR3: CASSLAPLAAKNIQYF. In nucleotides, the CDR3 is TGTGCCAGCAGCTTAGCGCCCTTAGCGGCCAAAAACATTCAGTACTTC.

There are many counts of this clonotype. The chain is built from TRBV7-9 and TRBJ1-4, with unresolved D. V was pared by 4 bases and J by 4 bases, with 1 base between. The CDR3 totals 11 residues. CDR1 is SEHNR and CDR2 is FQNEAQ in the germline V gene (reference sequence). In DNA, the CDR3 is TGTGCCAGCAGCTATAATGAAAAACTGTTTTTT. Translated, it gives CASSYNEKLFF.

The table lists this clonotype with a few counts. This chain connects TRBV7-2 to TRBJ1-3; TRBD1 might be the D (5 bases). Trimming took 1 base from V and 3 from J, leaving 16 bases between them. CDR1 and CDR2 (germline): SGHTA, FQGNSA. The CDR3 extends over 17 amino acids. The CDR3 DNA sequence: TGTGCCAGCAGCTTAGTGGGGCCGATGGTGGATGGAAACACCATATATTTT. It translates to CASSLVGPMVDGNTIYF. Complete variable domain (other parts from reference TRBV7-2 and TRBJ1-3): GAGVSQSPSNKVTEKGKDVELRCDPISGHTALYWYRQSLGQGLEFLIYFQGNSAPDKSGLPSDRFSAERTGGSVSTLTIQRTQQEDSAVYLCASSLVGPMVDGNTIYFGEGSWLTVV.

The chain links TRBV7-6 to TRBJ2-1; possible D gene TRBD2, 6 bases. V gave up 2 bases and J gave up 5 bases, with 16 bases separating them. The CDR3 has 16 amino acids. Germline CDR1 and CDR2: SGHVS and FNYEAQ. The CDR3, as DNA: TGTGCCAGCAGCTTACTCAGCGGGCGGAACGACAATGAGCAGTTCTTC. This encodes CASSLLSGRNDNEQFF.

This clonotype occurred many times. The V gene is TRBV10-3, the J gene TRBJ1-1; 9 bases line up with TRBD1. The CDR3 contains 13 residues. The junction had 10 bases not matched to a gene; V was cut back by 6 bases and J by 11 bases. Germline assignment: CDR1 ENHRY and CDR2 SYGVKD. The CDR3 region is CAISGPQGASAFF. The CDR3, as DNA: TGTGCCATCAGCGGTCCACAGGGGGCTAGTGCTTTCTTT.

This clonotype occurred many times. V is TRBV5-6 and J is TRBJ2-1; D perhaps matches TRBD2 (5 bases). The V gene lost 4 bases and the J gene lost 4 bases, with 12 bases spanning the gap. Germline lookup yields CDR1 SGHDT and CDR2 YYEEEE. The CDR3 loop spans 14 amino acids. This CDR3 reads CASSAYGEYNEQFF. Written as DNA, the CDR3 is TGTGCCAGCAGCGCTTACGGGGAGTACAATGAGCAGTTCTTC.

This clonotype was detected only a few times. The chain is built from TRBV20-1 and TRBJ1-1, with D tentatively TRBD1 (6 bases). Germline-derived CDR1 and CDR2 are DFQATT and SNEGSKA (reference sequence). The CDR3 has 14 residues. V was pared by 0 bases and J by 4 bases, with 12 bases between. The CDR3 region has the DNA TGCAGTGCTAGAGATCGGCGGGGGCGCACTGAAGCTTTCTTT. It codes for CSARDRRGRTEAFF.

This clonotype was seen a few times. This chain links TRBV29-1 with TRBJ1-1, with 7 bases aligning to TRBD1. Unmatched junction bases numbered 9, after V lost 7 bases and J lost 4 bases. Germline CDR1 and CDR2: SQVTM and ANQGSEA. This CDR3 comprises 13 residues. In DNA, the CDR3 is TGCAGCGGACGACAGGGATTCGGCACTGAAGCTTTCTTT. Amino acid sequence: CSGRQGFGTEAFF. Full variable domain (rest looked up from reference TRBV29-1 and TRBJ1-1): SAVISQKPSRDICQRGTSLTIQCQVDSQVTMMFWYRQQPGQSLTLIATANQGSEATYESGFVIDKFPISRPNLTFSTLTVSNMSPEDSSIYLCSGRQGFGTEAFFGQGTRLTVV.